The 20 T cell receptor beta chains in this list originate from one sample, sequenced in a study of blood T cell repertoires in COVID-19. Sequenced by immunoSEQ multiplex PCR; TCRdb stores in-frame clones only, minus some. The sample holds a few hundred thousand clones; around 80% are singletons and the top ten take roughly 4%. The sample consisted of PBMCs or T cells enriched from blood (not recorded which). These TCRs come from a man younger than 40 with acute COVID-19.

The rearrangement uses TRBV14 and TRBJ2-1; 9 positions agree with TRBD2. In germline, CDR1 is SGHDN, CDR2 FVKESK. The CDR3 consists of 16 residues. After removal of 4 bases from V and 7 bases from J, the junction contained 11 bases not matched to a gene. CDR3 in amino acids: CASSPIAGEGLNEQFF. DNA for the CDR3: TGTGCCAGCAGCCCCATAGCGGGAGAGGGGTTAAATGAGCAGTTCTTC.

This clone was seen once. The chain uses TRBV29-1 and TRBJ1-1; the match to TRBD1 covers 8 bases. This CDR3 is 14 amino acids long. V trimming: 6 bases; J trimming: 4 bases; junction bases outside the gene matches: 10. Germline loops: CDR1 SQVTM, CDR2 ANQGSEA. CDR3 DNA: TGCAGCGTAGCCTACAGGGGGAGGAGCACTGAAGCTTTCTTT. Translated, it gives CSVAYRGRSTEAFF.

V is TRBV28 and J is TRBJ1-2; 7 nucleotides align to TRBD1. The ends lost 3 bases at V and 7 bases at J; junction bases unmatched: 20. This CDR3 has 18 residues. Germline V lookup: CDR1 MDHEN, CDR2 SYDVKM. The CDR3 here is CASSLEVGRDREGGGYTF. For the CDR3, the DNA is TGTGCCAGCAGTTTGGAGGTGGGCCGCGACAGGGAAGGCGGTGGCTACACCTTC.

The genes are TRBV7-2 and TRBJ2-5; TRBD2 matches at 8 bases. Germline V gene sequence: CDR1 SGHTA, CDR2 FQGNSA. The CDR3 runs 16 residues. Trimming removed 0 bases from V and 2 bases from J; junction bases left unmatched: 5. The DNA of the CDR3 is TGTGCCAGCAGCTTAGCGATCAGCGGGGGACAAGAGACCCAGTACTTC. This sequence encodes CASSLAISGGQETQYF.

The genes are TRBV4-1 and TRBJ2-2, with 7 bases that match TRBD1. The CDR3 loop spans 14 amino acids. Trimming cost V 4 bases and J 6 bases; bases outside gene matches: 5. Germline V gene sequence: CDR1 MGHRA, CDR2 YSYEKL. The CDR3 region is CASSRGTEAGELFF. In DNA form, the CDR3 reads TGCGCCAGCAGCCGGGGGACAGAGGCCGGGGAGCTGTTTTTT.

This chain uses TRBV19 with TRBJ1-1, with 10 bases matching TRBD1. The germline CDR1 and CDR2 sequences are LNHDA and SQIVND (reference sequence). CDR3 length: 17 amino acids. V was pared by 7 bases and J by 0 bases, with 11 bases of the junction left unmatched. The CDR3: CASTLTGGLTMNTEAFF. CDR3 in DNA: TGTGCCAGTACCTTGACAGGGGGCCTAACTATGAACACTGAAGCTTTCTTT.

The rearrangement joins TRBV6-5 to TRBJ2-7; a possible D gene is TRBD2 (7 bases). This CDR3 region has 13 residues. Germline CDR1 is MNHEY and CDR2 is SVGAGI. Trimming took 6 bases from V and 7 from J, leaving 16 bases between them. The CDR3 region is CASSQEGGWEQYV. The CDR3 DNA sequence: TGTGCCAGCAGCCAAGAGGGGGGGTGGGAGCAGTACGTC.

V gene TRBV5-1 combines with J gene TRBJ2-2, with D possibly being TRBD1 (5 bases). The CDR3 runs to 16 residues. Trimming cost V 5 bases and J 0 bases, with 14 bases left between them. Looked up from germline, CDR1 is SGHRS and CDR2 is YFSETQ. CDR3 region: CASRGVSGPNTGELFF. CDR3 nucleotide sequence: TGCGCCAGCAGAGGGGTATCCGGGCCGAACACCGGGGAGCTGTTTTTT.

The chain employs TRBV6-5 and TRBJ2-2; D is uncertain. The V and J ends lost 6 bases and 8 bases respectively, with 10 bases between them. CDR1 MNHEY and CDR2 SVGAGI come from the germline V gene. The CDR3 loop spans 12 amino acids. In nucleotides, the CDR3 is TGTGCCAGCAGCCCCGTTTTGGGGGAGCTGTTTTTT. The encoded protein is CASSPVLGELFF.

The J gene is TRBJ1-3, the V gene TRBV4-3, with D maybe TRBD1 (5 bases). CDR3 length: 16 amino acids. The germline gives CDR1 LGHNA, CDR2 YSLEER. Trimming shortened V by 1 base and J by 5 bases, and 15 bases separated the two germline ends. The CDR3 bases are TGCGCCAGCAGCCAAGCCCGCCAGGGTCTAAGAAACACCATATATTTT. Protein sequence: CASSQARQGLRNTIYF.

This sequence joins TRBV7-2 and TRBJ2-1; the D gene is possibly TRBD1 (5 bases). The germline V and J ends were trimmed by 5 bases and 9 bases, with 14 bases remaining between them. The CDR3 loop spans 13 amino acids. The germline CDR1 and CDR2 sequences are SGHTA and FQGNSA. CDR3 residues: CASSPFRQGEQFF. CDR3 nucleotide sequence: TGTGCCAGCAGCCCCTTTCGTCAGGGTGAGCAGTTCTTC.

The CDR3 spells CASCFRGITDTQYF. The CDR3 DNA follows: TGTGCCAGCTGCTTCCGCGGGATCACAGATACGCAGTATTTT. The chain combines TRBV28 with TRBJ2-3, with D perhaps matching TRBD2 (6 bases). V dropped 8 bases and J dropped 2 bases, with 14 bases sitting between them. Germline V gene sequence: CDR1 MDHEN, CDR2 SYDVKM. The CDR3 length is 14 residues.

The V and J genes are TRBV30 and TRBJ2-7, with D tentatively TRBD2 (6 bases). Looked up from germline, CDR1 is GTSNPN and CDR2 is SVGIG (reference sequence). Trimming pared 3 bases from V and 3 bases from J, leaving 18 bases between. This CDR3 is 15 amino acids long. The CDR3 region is CAWRKARREVYEQYV. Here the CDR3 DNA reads TGTGCCTGGAGGAAGGCCCGGAGGGAGGTCTACGAGCAGTACGTC.

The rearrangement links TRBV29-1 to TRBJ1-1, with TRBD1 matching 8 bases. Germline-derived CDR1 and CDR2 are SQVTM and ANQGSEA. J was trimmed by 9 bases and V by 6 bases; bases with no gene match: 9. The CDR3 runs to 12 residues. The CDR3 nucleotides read TGCAGCGTGGCCTCAGGACAGGGCCAAGCTTTCTTT. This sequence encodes CSVASGQGQAFF.

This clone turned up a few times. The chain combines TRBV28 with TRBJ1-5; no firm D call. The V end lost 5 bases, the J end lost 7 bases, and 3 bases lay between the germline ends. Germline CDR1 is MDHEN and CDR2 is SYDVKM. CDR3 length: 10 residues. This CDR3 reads CASSLQPQHF. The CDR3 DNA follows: TGTGCCAGCAGTCTCCAGCCCCAGCATTTT.

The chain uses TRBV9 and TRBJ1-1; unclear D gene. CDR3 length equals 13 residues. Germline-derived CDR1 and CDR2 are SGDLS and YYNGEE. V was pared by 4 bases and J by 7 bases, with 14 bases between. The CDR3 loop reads CASSFVPGGEAFF. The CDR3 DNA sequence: TGTGCCAGCAGCTTTGTACCGGGAGGTGAAGCTTTCTTT. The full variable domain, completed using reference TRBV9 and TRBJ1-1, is DSGVTQTPKHLITATGQRVTLRCSPRSGDLSVYWYQQSLDQGLQFLIQYYNGEERAKGNILERFSAQQFPDLHSELNLSSLELGDSALYFCASSFVPGGEAFFGQGTRLTVV.

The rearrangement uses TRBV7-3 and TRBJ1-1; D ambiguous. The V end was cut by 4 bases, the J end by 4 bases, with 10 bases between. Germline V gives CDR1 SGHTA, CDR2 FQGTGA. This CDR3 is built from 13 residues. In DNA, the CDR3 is TGTGCCAGCAGCTCGGCCGCGGGCACTGAAGCTTTCTTT. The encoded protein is CASSSAAGTEAFF. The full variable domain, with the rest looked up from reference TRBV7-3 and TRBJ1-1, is GAGVSQTPSNKVTEKGKYVELRCDPISGHTALYWYRQSLGQGPEFLIYFQGTGAADDSGLPNDRFFAVRPEGSVSTLKIQRTERGDSAVYLCASSSAAGTEAFFGQGTRLTVV.

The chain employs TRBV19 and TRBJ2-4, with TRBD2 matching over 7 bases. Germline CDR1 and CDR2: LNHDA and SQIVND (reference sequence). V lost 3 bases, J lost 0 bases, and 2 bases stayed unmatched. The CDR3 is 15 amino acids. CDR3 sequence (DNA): TGTGCCAGTAGTATGGCGGGGGTAGCCAAAAACATTCAGTACTTC. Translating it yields CASSMAGVAKNIQYF.

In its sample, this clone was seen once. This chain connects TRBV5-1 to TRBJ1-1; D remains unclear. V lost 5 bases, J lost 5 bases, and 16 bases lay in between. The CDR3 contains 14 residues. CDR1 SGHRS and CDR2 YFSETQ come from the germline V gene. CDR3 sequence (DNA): TGCGCCAGCAGTCCGGGCCCCGGGGATACTGAAGCTTTCTTT. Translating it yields CASSPGPGDTEAFF.

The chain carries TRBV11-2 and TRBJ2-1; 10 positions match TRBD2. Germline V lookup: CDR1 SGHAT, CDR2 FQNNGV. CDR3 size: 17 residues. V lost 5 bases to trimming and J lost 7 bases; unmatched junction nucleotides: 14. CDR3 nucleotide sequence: TGTGCCAGCAGCCCTAGCGGGGGTCCAGCCACTCTGAATGAGCAGTTCTTC. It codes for CASSPSGGPATLNEQFF.